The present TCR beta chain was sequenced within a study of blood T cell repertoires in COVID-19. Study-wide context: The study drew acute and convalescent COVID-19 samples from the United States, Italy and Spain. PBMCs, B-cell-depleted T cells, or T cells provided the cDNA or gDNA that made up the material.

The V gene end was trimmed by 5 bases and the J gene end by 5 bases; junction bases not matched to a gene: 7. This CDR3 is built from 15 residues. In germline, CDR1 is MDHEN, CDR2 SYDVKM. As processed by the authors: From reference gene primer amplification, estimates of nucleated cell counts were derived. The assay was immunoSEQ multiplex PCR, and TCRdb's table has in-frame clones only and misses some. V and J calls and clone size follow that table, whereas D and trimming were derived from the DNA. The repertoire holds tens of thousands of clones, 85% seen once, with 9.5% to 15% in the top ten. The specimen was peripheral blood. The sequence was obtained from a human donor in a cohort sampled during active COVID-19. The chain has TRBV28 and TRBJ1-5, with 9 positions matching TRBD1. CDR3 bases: TGTGCCAGCAGTACCACAGGGGGCGCCGATCAGCCCCAGCATTTT. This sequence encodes CASSTTGGADQPQHF.